This is a list of T cell receptor beta chains from one sample in a study of blood T cell repertoires in COVID-19. Data came from immunoSEQ multiplex PCR; TCRdb stores just in-frame clones and leaves some out. The table lists some 450,000 clones, about 91% of them singletons. Sample: peripheral blood. These receptors were taken from a woman aged 50 to 60 with COVID-19, enrolled during active disease. The CDR3 runs from the conserved cysteine through the conserved F or W. Fields, in order: CDR3 protein, CDR3 DNA, D gene, V gene, J gene, clone size. The D gene is left open where the match is weak. Clone size is not always given. Where it is, it says once, few, many or a class for expanded clones.

CASSYSDRATEAFF	TGTGCCAGCAGTTACTCAGACAGAGCCACTGAAGCTTTCTTT	NA	TRBV6-6	TRBJ1-1	NA
CASSPGQAHTEAFF	TGTGCCAGCAGTCCGGGACAGGCGCACACTGAAGCTTTCTTT	TRBD1	TRBV6-5	TRBJ1-1	NA
CASSLASTGELFF	TGTGCCAGCAGCTTAGCCTCCACCGGGGAGCTGTTTTTT	NA	TRBV11-1	TRBJ2-2	NA
CAWSGLAGGGKTQYF	TGTGCCTGGAGTGGACTAGCGGGGGGCGGGAAGACCCAGTACTTC	TRBD2	TRBV30	TRBJ2-5	NA
CASSPGATDTQYF	TGTGCCAGCTCACCGGGGGCCACAGATACGCAGTATTTT	NA	TRBV18	TRBJ2-3	NA
CASSFPRGGYTF	TGTGCCAGCAGCTTTCCGCGAGGGGGCTACACCTTC	NA	TRBV7-9	TRBJ1-2	NA
CASSPGTGWDQPQHF	TGTGCCAGCAGCCCTGGGACAGGGTGGGATCAGCCCCAGCATTTT	TRBD1	TRBV3-1/TRBV3-2	TRBJ1-5	NA
CASSLTGGTGNTIYF	TGCGCCAGCAGCTTGACAGGGGGAACTGGAAACACCATATATTTT	TRBD1	TRBV5-1	TRBJ1-3	NA
CAWRRVSTEAFF	TGTGCCTGGAGGCGAGTTAGCACTGAAGCTTTCTTT	NA	TRBV30	TRBJ1-1	NA
CASRPGGSTDTQYF	TGCGCCAGCAGGCCGGGGGGGAGCACAGATACGCAGTATTTT	TRBD2	TRBV5-1	TRBJ2-3	NA
CASSLLSGGDDTDTQYF	TGCGCCAGCAGTTTGTTAAGCGGGGGGGACGACACAGATACGCAGTATTTT	TRBD2	TRBV10-2	TRBJ2-3	NA
CASSEAAGRGNIQYF	TGTGCCAGCAGTGAAGCGGCGGGGCGGGGGAACATTCAGTACTTC	TRBD2	TRBV2	TRBJ2-4	NA
CASSLTGRTYGYTF	TGTGCCAGCAGCTTAACGGGGCGCACCTATGGCTACACCTTC	NA	TRBV7-3	TRBJ1-2	NA
CASSSRPSTYNEQFF	TGTGCCAGCAGCTCCCGCCCTAGTACCTACAATGAGCAGTTCTTC	NA	TRBV7-3	TRBJ2-1	NA
CASSQVGTGPTGELFF	TGCGCCAGCAGCCAAGTCGGGACAGGGCCCACCGGGGAGCTGTTTTTT	TRBD1	TRBV4-1	TRBJ2-2	NA
CASSPGTGGYEQYF	TGCGCCAGCAGCCCCGGGACAGGGGGCTACGAGCAGTACTTC	TRBD1	TRBV5-1	TRBJ2-7	NA
CASSLEGRAGYTF	TGTGCCAGCAGCTTGGAGGGCAGGGCTGGCTACACCTTC	NA	TRBV5-4	TRBJ1-2	NA
CASSSLGLNTEAFF	TGTGCCAGCAGCTCCTTGGGGCTGAACACTGAAGCTTTCTTT	NA	TRBV6-5	TRBJ1-1	NA
CASSFSRGYEQYF	TGTGCCAGCAGTTTCTCCCGGGGCTACGAGCAGTACTTC	NA	TRBV6-5	TRBJ2-7	NA
CACALAGTDNYGYTF	TGTGCCTGTGCCCTGGCAGGGACAGATAACTATGGCTACACCTTC	TRBD1	TRBV6-5	TRBJ1-2	NA
CASSFGGTSTDTQYF	TGTGCCAGCAGCTTCGGGGGGACTAGCACAGATACGCAGTATTTT	TRBD2	TRBV13	TRBJ2-3	NA
CASSSDSNRYYGYTF	TGTGCCAGCAGCTCCGACAGTAATCGATACTATGGCTACACCTTC	NA	TRBV7-9	TRBJ1-2	few
CASSLWQGNEKLFF	TGTGCCAGCAGTTTATGGCAGGGTAACGAAAAACTGTTTTTT	NA	TRBV27	TRBJ1-4	NA
CASSVVRGKDTEAFF	TGTGCCAGCAGCGTAGTGCGGGGTAAGGACACTGAAGCTTTCTTT	NA	TRBV9	TRBJ1-1	NA
CASSYSGTGGYEQYF	TGTGCCAGCAGTTACTCCGGGACAGGGGGCTACGAGCAGTACTTC	TRBD1	TRBV6-5	TRBJ2-7	NA
CASSSRGGRYNSPLHF	TGTGCCAGCAGCTCCCGGGGAGGGAGGTACAATTCACCCCTCCACTTT	NA	TRBV7-2	TRBJ1-6	NA
CAISDPGGTEAFF	TGTGCCATCAGTGATCCCGGAGGCACTGAAGCTTTCTTT	NA	TRBV10-3	TRBJ1-1	once
CASSQVQGSNQPQHF	TGCGCCAGCAGCCAAGTACAGGGGAGCAATCAGCCCCAGCATTTT	TRBD1	TRBV4-1	TRBJ1-5	NA
CASSYRPGQANVLTF	TGTGCCAGCAGTTACCGGCCCGGACAGGCCAACGTCCTGACTTTC	NA	TRBV6-2/TRBV6-3	TRBJ2-6	NA
CASISGSTSTDTQYF	TGTGCCAGTATATCCGGGTCAACTAGCACAGATACGCAGTATTTT	NA	TRBV19	TRBJ2-3	NA
CASSRGGSYNEQFF	TGTGCCAGCAGCCGGGGGGGGTCCTACAATGAGCAGTTCTTC	TRBD2	TRBV6-5	TRBJ2-1	NA
CAWGQSNSPLHF	TGTGCCTGGGGACAGTCTAATTCACCCCTCCACTTT	NA	TRBV30	TRBJ1-6	NA
CASSPQGLAPSTDTQYF	TGTGCCAGCAGCCCCCAGGGACTAGCGCCTAGCACAGATACGCAGTATTTT	TRBD2	TRBV9	TRBJ2-3	NA
CSVSGPQFF	TGCAGCGTTTCTGGGCCTCAGTTCTTC	NA	TRBV29-1	TRBJ2-1	NA
CASSNRVTEAFF	TGTGCCAGCAGTAACAGGGTGACTGAAGCTTTCTTT	NA	TRBV6-5	TRBJ1-1	NA
CASSLPRQDRGNTEAFF	TGTGCCAGCAGCTTACCCCGTCAAGACAGGGGGAACACTGAAGCTTTCTTT	TRBD1	TRBV7-9	TRBJ1-1	NA
CASSQDIGNSPLHF	TGTGCCAGCAGTCAAGACATTGGGAATTCACCCCTCCACTTT	NA	TRBV7-9	TRBJ1-6	NA
CASSLTLNYEAFF	TGTGCCAGCAGTTTAACACTCAACTATGAAGCTTTCTTT	NA	TRBV28	TRBJ1-1	NA
CASSDRRGQETQYF	TGTGCCTCTTCGGACAGGAGAGGACAAGAGACCCAGTACTTC	TRBD1	TRBV30	TRBJ2-5	NA
CASNPMTGPGNTIYF	TGTGCCAGCAACCCTATGACAGGGCCTGGAAACACCATATATTTT	TRBD1	TRBV28	TRBJ1-3	NA
CASSREGAGAYNEQFF	TGTGCCAGCAGTCGGGAGGGAGCGGGGGCCTACAATGAGCAGTTCTTC	TRBD2	TRBV27	TRBJ2-1	NA
CASGLRAGGMNTEAFF	TGTGCTAGTGGTTTGCGAGCCGGGGGGATGAACACTGAAGCTTTCTTT	NA	TRBV12-5	TRBJ1-1	NA
CASSRTPLRLAKGTDTQYF	TGCGCCAGCAGCCGGACCCCGTTGCGTCTAGCGAAGGGCACAGATACGCAGTATTTT	NA	TRBV4-1	TRBJ2-3	NA
CAWFTGNTEAFF	TGTGCCTGGTTTACAGGGAACACTGAAGCTTTCTTT	NA	TRBV30	TRBJ1-1	NA
CASSQASGGRYGYTF	TGTGCCAGCAGCCAAGCGTCAGGGGGACGGTATGGCTACACCTTC	TRBD1	TRBV3-1/TRBV3-2	TRBJ1-2	NA
CSVKGTDNQPQHF	TGCAGCGTGAAAGGGACAGACAATCAGCCCCAGCATTTT	TRBD1	TRBV29-1	TRBJ1-5	few
CASSLAMEGRTQPQHF	TGTGCCAGCAGCTTGGCCATGGAGGGCAGAACTCAGCCCCAGCATTTT	NA	TRBV5-6	TRBJ1-5	NA
CASSRGGGLTGELFF	TGCGCCAGCTCCCGAGGGGGGGGTCTAACCGGGGAGCTGTTTTTT	NA	TRBV5-1	TRBJ2-2	NA
CASSRGQAISGNTIYF	TGTGCCAGCAGCCGAGGACAGGCCATCTCTGGAAACACCATATATTTT	TRBD1	TRBV5-6	TRBJ1-3	NA
CATSRVGGEETQYF	TGTGCCACCAGCAGAGTTGGCGGAGAAGAGACCCAGTACTTC	NA	TRBV15	TRBJ2-5	once
CASSSTGIYANYGYTF	TGTGCCAGTAGTTCCACAGGGATCTACGCTAACTATGGCTACACCTTC	NA	TRBV19	TRBJ1-2	NA
CASSFSPGQAYGYTF	TGCGCCAGCAGCTTCTCCCCGGGACAGGCCTATGGCTACACCTTC	TRBD1	TRBV5-1	TRBJ1-2	NA
CASSGGPYNEQFF	TGTGCCAGCAGCGGGGGGCCCTACAATGAGCAGTTCTTC	NA	TRBV6-5	TRBJ2-1	once
CASKQNTEAFF	TGTGCCAGCAAGCAGAACACTGAAGCTTTCTTT	NA	TRBV27	TRBJ1-1	NA